One sample yielded the 5 T cell receptor beta chains listed below, sequenced in a study of long-term antiretroviral therapy in people with HIV. Version v3.0 of the immunoSEQ assay ran at survey level. Assay used: immunoSEQ multiplex PCR; TCRdb lists only in-frame clones, some missing. Of 20,000 to 25,000 clones in the sample, about 92% are singletons; the top ten hold 9.2%. The sample here was unsorted PBMCs, taken 7.6 years after starting antiretroviral therapy. These receptor sequences come from a woman aged 35 to 49 with HIV.

This clone occurred once. The chain carries TRBV7-9 and TRBJ1-1; 7 positions match TRBD1. The germline V gene encodes CDR1 SEHNR and CDR2 FQNEAQ (reference sequence). J gave up 1 base and V 0 bases, and 2 bases lay outside the gene matches. The CDR3 covers 15 residues. The CDR3 region is CASSLARTGNTEAFF. For the CDR3, the DNA is TGTGCCAGCAGCTTAGCCCGGACAGGGAACACTGAAGCTTTCTTT.

The chain carries TRBV7-8 and TRBJ1-2, with a tentative D call TRBD1 (6 bases). The germline V gene has CDR1 SGHVS and CDR2 FQNEAQ. The CDR3 is made up of 13 amino acids. Trimming shortened V by 5 bases and J by 3 bases, and 10 bases separated the two germline ends. The CDR3 protein is CASSHRQDYGYTF. CDR3 sequence (DNA): TGTGCCAGCAGCCATCGACAGGACTATGGCTACACCTTC.

The CDR3 DNA sequence: TGCAGCGTTGCAAGACAGGACACAGATACGCAGTATTTT. Protein: CSVARQDTDTQYF. The rearrangement links TRBV29-1 to TRBJ2-3, with D tentatively TRBD1 (6 bases). The CDR3 has 13 amino acids. CDR1 and CDR2 from the germline V gene are SQVTM and ANQGSEA. V was pared by 4 bases and J by 2 bases, with 10 bases between.

This chain connects TRBV2 to TRBJ2-2, with D possibly being TRBD2 (6 bases). Trimming shortened V by 6 bases and J by 4 bases, and 15 bases separated the two germline ends. Germline assignment: CDR1 SNHLY and CDR2 FYNNEI. The CDR3 consists of 15 residues. CDR3 sequence: CASSETGGLTGELFF. Written as DNA, the CDR3 is TGTGCCAGCAGCGAAACCGGGGGACTCACCGGGGAGCTGTTTTTT.

This chain connects TRBV5-1 to TRBJ1-1; perhaps TRBD1 as D (6 bases). The germline V and J ends were trimmed by 5 bases and 3 bases, with 14 bases remaining between them. The CDR3 has 14 amino acids. CDR1 and CDR2 from the germline V gene are SGHRS and YFSETQ. The CDR3 loop reads CASRRSEGDTEAFF. The CDR3 DNA follows: TGCGCCAGCAGACGATCCGAGGGGGACACTGAAGCTTTCTTT.